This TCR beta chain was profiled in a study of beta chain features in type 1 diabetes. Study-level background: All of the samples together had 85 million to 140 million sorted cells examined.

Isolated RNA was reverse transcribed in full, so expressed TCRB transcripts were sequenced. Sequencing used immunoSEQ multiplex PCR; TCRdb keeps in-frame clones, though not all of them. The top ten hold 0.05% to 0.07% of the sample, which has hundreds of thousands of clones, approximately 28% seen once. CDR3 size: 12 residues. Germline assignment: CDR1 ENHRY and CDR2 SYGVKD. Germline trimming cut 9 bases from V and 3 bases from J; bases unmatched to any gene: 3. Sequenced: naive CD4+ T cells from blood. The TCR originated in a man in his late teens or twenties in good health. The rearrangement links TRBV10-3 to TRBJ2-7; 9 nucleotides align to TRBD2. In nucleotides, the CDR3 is TGTGCCATACATAGCGGGAGCTACGAGCAGTACTTC. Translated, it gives CAIHSGSYEQYF.